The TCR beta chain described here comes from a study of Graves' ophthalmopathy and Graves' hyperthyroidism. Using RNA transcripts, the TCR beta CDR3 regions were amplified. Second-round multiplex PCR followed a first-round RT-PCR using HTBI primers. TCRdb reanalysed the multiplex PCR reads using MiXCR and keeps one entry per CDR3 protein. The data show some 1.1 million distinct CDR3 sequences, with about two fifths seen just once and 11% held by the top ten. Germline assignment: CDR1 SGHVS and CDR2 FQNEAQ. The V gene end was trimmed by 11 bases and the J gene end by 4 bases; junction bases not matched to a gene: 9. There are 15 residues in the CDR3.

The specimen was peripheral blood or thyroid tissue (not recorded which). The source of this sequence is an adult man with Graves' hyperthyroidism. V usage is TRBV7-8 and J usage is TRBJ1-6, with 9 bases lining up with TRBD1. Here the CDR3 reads CAWMRDREYNSPLHF. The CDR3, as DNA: TGTGCCTGGATGAGGGACAGGGAATATAATTCACCCCTCCACTTT.